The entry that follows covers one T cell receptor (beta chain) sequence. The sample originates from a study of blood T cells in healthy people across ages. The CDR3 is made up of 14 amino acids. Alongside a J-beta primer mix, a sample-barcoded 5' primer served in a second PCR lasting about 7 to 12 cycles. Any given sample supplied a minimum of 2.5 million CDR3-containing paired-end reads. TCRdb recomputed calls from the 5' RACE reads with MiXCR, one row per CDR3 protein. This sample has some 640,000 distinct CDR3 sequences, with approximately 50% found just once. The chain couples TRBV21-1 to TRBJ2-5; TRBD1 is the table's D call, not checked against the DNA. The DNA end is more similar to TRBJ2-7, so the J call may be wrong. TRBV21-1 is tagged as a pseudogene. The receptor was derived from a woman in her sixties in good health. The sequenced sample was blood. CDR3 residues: CASKPSTGTYEQYF. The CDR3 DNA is TGTGCCAGCAAACCGTCGACAGGTACCTACGAGCAGTACTTC.